These 28 T cell receptor beta chains originate from one sample sequenced in a study of cytomegalovirus exposure and HLA in healthy donors. In the PCR, 60 Vbeta and 13 Jbeta primers were used. Libraries were prepared by immunoSEQ multiplex PCR; TCRdb keeps only in-frame clonotypes and omits some of them. The sample totals some 200,000 clones. The sequencing sample was made of PBMCs. These receptors were taken from a girl aged 2-10 years in good health and CMV-seropositive.

This chain joins TRBV5-1 and TRBJ2-1, with D possibly matching TRBD2 (5 bases). With 0 bases removed from V and 10 bases from J, the gap between germline ends came to 11 bases. The V gene's germline CDR1 is SGHRS and CDR2 YFSETQ. The CDR3 covers 13 residues. As DNA, the CDR3 is TGCGCCAGCAGCTTGGCCGGGATTGAGGAGCAGTTCTTC. Protein sequence: CASSLAGIEEQFF.

This chain links TRBV7-2 with TRBJ2-3; 8 bases are a match to TRBD2. The CDR3 covers 15 residues. The V gene end was trimmed by 6 bases and the J gene end by 3 bases; junction bases not matched to a gene: 8. Germline assignment: CDR1 SGHTA and CDR2 FQGNSA. Here the CDR3 reads CASRNRTSITDTQYF. The CDR3, as DNA: TGTGCCAGCAGAAACCGGACTAGCATTACAGATACGCAGTATTTT.

The chain has TRBV19 and TRBJ1-1; TRBD1 aligns across 9 bases. The CDR3 is 14 amino acids. Germline loops: CDR1 LNHDA, CDR2 SQIVND (reference sequence). Germline trimming cut 2 bases from V and 9 bases from J; bases unmatched to any gene: 7. The CDR3 nucleotides read TGTGCCAGTAGTATAAGCCCCGGGACAGGGCAAGCTTTCTTT. This translates into CASSISPGTGQAFF.

Details on this clone: Without the conserved terminal phenylalanine or tryptophan, this CDR3 likely stems from a read error. The CDR3 reads CASSSTGKARIEYTEAFL. DNA of the CDR3: TGTGCCAGCAGCTCCACAGGGAAAGCGCGCATAGAGTACACTGAAGCTTTCCTT. The V gene is TRBV7-8, the J gene TRBJ1-1; D is possibly TRBD1 (6 bases). V gave up 4 bases and J gave up 3 bases, with 24 bases separating them. From germline, CDR1 is SGHVS and CDR2 FQNEAQ. There are 18 residues in the CDR3.

V is TRBV29-1 and J is TRBJ1-1; TRBD1 is a possible D gene (5 bases). Germline V lookup: CDR1 SQVTM, CDR2 ANQGSEA. The CDR3 spans 12 residues. Trimming shortened V by 6 bases and J by 7 bases, and 15 bases separated the two germline ends. This chain's CDR3 is CSVRAGQGEAFF. Written as DNA, the CDR3 is TGCAGCGTACGGGCTGGGCAGGGTGAAGCTTTCTTT. The full variable domain, rest sourced from reference TRBV29-1 and TRBJ1-1, is SAVISQKPSRDICQRGTSLTIQCQVDSQVTMMFWYRQQPGQSLTLIATANQGSEATYESGFVIDKFPISRPNLTFSTLTVSNMSPEDSSIYLCSVRAGQGEAFFGQGTRLTVV.

This rearrangement joins TRBV5-1 to TRBJ1-2, with D possibly matching TRBD1 (6 bases). The V end was cut by 7 bases, the J end by 2 bases, with 27 bases between. Germline CDR1 SGHRS, CDR2 YFSETQ. This CDR3 contains 18 residues. The CDR3 DNA reads as TGCGCCAGCGGCACAGGGTTCGACAGCGTCGGGCAAAACTATGGCTACACCTTC. It specifies CASGTGFDSVGQNYGYTF.

The chain has TRBV7-9 and TRBJ2-2; no firm D call. There are 16 residues in the CDR3. Germline V gene data show CDR1 as SEHNR and CDR2 as FQNEAQ (reference sequence). The ends were cut back, 7 bases at V and 2 bases at J, with 17 bases in the middle. For the CDR3, the DNA is TGTGCCAGCACCCCAAACCCCACTCCAAACACCGGGGAGCTGTTTTTT. The encoded protein is CASTPNPTPNTGELFF. Full variable domain (missing parts from reference TRBV7-9 and TRBJ2-2): DTGVSQNPRHKITKRGQNVTFRCDPISEHNRLYWYRQTLGQGPEFLTYFQNEAQLEKSRLLSDRFSAERPKGSFSTLEIQRTEQGDSAMYLCASTPNPTPNTGELFFGEGSRLTVL.

The V gene is TRBV4-1, the J gene TRBJ2-7, with unresolved D. The germline V gene encodes CDR1 MGHRA and CDR2 YSYEKL. V dropped 1 base and J dropped 8 bases, with 12 bases sitting between them. The CDR3 loop spans 13 amino acids. CDR3 sequence: CASSQVVEAQQYF. CDR3 bases: TGCGCCAGCAGCCAAGTGGTCGAGGCCCAGCAGTACTTC.

The J gene is TRBJ2-3, the V gene TRBV19; D gene uncertain. CDR1 is LNHDA, CDR2 SQIVND, per germline (reference sequence). The CDR3 has 14 residues. The V end was cut by 7 bases, the J end by 6 bases, with 17 bases between. Here the CDR3 DNA reads TGTGCCAGTAACTACGAGAGGAAACCCGATACGCAGTATTTT. Encoded protein: CASNYERKPDTQYF.

This chain connects TRBV19 to TRBJ1-5, with a possible D match to TRBD1 (5 bases). The V gene's germline CDR1 is LNHDA and CDR2 SQIVND (reference sequence). The CDR3 has 14 residues. Trimming removed 6 bases at V and 1 base at J, with 10 bases between. The chain's CDR3 is CASSPDMSNQPQHF. CDR3 DNA: TGTGCCAGTAGCCCGGACATGAGCAATCAGCCCCAGCATTTT.

The rearrangement joins TRBV15 to TRBJ1-5; a possible D gene is TRBD1 (5 bases). This CDR3 is built from 15 residues. Germline loops: CDR1 LNHNV, CDR2 YYDKDF (reference sequence). Between the trimmed V and J ends, which lost 0 bases and 2 bases, there was a span of 8 bases. DNA for the CDR3: TGTGCCACCAGCAGAGACCAGGGTGGCAATCAGCCCCAGCATTTT. Amino acids: CATSRDQGGNQPQHF.

The V and J genes are TRBV6-5 and TRBJ1-1, with 9 bases identical to TRBD1. There are 14 residues in the CDR3. Trimming cost V 2 bases and J 6 bases; bases outside gene matches: 4. The germline V gene has CDR1 MNHEY and CDR2 SVGAGI. The CDR3 sequence: CASSYTGTGPEAFF. DNA for the CDR3: TGTGCCAGCAGTTACACAGGGACAGGGCCTGAAGCTTTCTTT.

CDR3 region: CASSLQDRLNTEAFF. In DNA form, the CDR3 reads TGTGCCAGCTCACTGCAAGACAGACTGAACACTGAAGCTTTCTTT. The genes are TRBV18 and TRBJ1-1, with D possibly TRBD1 on 5 matching bases. Germline CDR1 and CDR2: KGHSH and LQKENI. The CDR3 covers 15 residues. V lost 4 bases and J 0 bases, leaving 12 bases between the germline ends.

The chain employs TRBV2 and TRBJ1-5; D may be TRBD1 (5 bases). Deletions cut 8 bases from V and 7 bases from J, with 21 bases between. This CDR3 is 15 amino acids long. Germline CDR1 SNHLY, CDR2 FYNNEI. In nucleotides, the CDR3 is TGTGCCAGCGTATCACAGGCAGGGTCTGCACAGCCCCAGCATTTT. This codes for CASVSQAGSAQPQHF.

The rearrangement uses TRBV9 and TRBJ2-5, with 11 nucleotides matching TRBD2. V trimming: 3 bases; J trimming: 5 bases; junction bases outside the gene matches: 6. Germline CDR1 and CDR2: SGDLS and YYNGEE. The CDR3 loop spans 15 amino acids. For the CDR3, the DNA is TGTGCCAGCAGCGCGACTAGCGGGGTGGGGGAGACCCAGTACTTC. Translated, it gives CASSATSGVGETQYF.

The V and J genes are TRBV7-2 and TRBJ2-7, with D perhaps matching TRBD2 (6 bases). The V end lost 4 bases, the J end lost 2 bases, and 9 bases lay between the germline ends. CDR3 length equals 13 residues. The germline gives CDR1 SGHTA, CDR2 FQGNSA. The CDR3 spells CASSSGLTYEQYF. The CDR3 bases are TGTGCCAGCAGCTCGGGACTCACCTACGAGCAGTACTTC.

The chain uses TRBV28 and TRBJ1-4; tentative D call: TRBD1 (5 bases). The CDR3 has 13 residues. The germline gives CDR1 MDHEN, CDR2 SYDVKM. V was clipped by 11 bases and J by 7 bases, with 17 bases between them. The CDR3 nucleotides read TGTGCCTTCGGGGGAGGGCCTACTGAAAAACTGTTTTTT. It codes for CAFGGGPTEKLFF.

V and J are TRBV28 and TRBJ2-7, with 9 positions matching TRBD1. Germline V CDR1 and CDR2: MDHEN, SYDVKM. The CDR3 runs to 15 residues. After removal of 5 bases from V and 8 bases from J, the junction contained 13 bases not matched to a gene. As DNA, the CDR3 is TGTGCCAGCAGTGCCCCCGGGACAGGGCCCGGTAAGCAGTACTTC. Its translation is CASSAPGTGPGKQYF.

The V and J genes are TRBV28 and TRBJ2-7; possibly TRBD1 for D (6 bases). This CDR3 contains 14 residues. From germline, CDR1 is MDHEN and CDR2 SYDVKM. V was trimmed by 7 bases and J by 5 bases, leaving 18 bases between them. The CDR3 region is CASNPGQTFDEQYF. CDR3 nucleotide sequence: TGTGCCAGCAACCCCGGACAGACCTTCGACGAGCAGTACTTC.

The V gene is TRBV14, the J gene TRBJ2-7; 7 bases align to TRBD2. Trimming removed 6 bases from V and 0 bases from J; junction bases left unmatched: 5. The CDR3 is made up of 14 amino acids. Germline V lookup: CDR1 SGHDN, CDR2 FVKESK. CDR3: CASRGRGSSYEQYF. DNA of the CDR3: TGTGCCAGCAGGGGCCGCGGGAGCTCCTACGAGCAGTACTTC.

Here the CDR3 reads CASSTRQAESPPSGANVLTF. For the CDR3, the DNA is TGTGCCAGCAGTACCCGACAGGCGGAATCCCCCCCCTCTGGGGCCAACGTCCTGACTTTC. The rearrangement joins TRBV28 to TRBJ2-6, with D possibly TRBD1 on 6 matching bases. V lost 5 bases and J lost 0, with 23 bases in between. CDR3 size: 20 residues. The germline V gene encodes CDR1 MDHEN and CDR2 SYDVKM.

The gene calls are TRBV7-9 and TRBJ2-7; 7 positions match TRBD2. The ends lost 5 bases at V and 2 bases at J; junction bases unmatched: 9. In germline, CDR1 is SEHNR, CDR2 FQNEAQ (reference sequence). This CDR3 region has 15 residues. CDR3 DNA: TGTGCCAGCAGCCTGTGGGGGGGAGGACCCTACGAGCAGTACTTC. It is translated as CASSLWGGGPYEQYF.

The V and J genes are TRBV2 and TRBJ2-5, with a weak D call TRBD2 (6 bases). CDR1 and CDR2 (germline): SNHLY, FYNNEI. This CDR3 spans 14 amino acids. V lost 8 bases and J lost 1, with 14 bases in between. The CDR3 DNA sequence: TGTGCCAGCTGTGCCGGGAGAGTCCAAGAGACCCAGTACTTC. It is translated as CASCAGRVQETQYF. The full variable domain, in which reference TRBV2 and TRBJ2-5 provide the parts outside the CDR3, is EPEVTQTPSHQVTQMGQEVILRCVPISNHLYFYWYRQILGQKVEFLVSFYNNEISEKSEIFDDQFSVERPDGSNFTLKIRSTKLEDSAMYFCASCAGRVQETQYFGPGTRLLVL.

The chain couples TRBV27 to TRBJ2-3, with D uncertain. Germline CDR1 is MNHEY and CDR2 is SMNVEV (reference sequence). CDR3 length equals 14 residues. The V end was cut by 0 bases, the J end by 3 bases, with 7 bases between. The CDR3 sequence is CASSLSQVTDTQYF. The CDR3 DNA sequence: TGTGCCAGCAGTTTATCCCAGGTGACAGATACGCAGTATTTT.

The chain carries TRBV27 and TRBJ2-3; 7 bases agree with TRBD1. Trimming removed 5 bases from V and 10 bases from J; junction bases left unmatched: 3. Germline assignment: CDR1 MNHEY and CDR2 SMNVEV (reference sequence). The length of the CDR3 is 11 residues. CDR3: CASSTQGSQYF. The CDR3 nucleotides are TGTGCCAGCAGTACACAGGGGTCGCAGTATTTT.

The V and J genes are TRBV5-4 and TRBJ1-2; TRBD1 aligns across 10 bases. The J segment lost 6 bases and the V segment lost 3 bases, leaving 2 bases of the junction unmatched. The germline gives CDR1 SGHNT, CDR2 YYREEE (reference sequence). This CDR3 region has 13 residues. The CDR3, as DNA: TGTGCCAGCAGCTGGGGACAGGGGAATGGCTACACCTTC. It translates to CASSWGQGNGYTF. Variable domain in full (rest from reference TRBV5-4 and TRBJ1-2): ETGVTQSPTHLIKTRGQQVTLRCSSQSGHNTVSWYQQALGQGPQFIFQYYREEENGRGNFPPRFSGLQFPNYSSELNVNALELDDSALYLCASSWGQGNGYTFGSGTRLTVV.

This chain connects TRBV7-2 to TRBJ2-7, with D perhaps TRBD2 (5 bases). Trimming took 6 bases from V and 2 from J, leaving 20 bases between them. This CDR3 has 16 amino acids. Germline lookup yields CDR1 SGHTA and CDR2 FQGNSA. The DNA for the CDR3 is TGTGCCAGCAGTCCTGAATCCCGCGAGAGGGCCTACGAGCAGTACTTC. It encodes CASSPESRERAYEQYF.

The genes are TRBV11-3 and TRBJ2-7, with a possible D match to TRBD2 (6 bases). CDR3 size: 12 residues. V was cut by 5 bases and J by 6 bases, with 11 bases left in between. Germline V lookup: CDR1 SGHNT, CDR2 YENEEA. CDR3 protein: CASSQGGTEQYF. CDR3 in DNA: TGTGCCAGCAGCCAAGGAGGGACCGAGCAGTACTTC.